This passage covers 8 T cell receptor beta chains from one sample sequenced in a study of identical twins. TCRdb ran MiXCR on the 5' RACE reads and lists one entry per CDR3 protein. Among under 900,000 distinct CDR3 sequences, 10% to 15% were seen once, and the ten largest hold around 1.5%. The sample was also linked to a second study, of yellow fever vaccine responses in identical twins.

Sequenced material: PBMCs. Receptor source: a woman between 18 and 29 years old in good health.

This clonotype was counted a few times. The genes are TRBV11-2 and TRBJ2-3; D remains unclear. Germline CDR1 reads SGHAT; CDR2 reads FQNNGV. This CDR3 is 14 amino acids long. V was shortened by 4 bases and J by 0 bases, with 8 bases between the two germline ends. The CDR3 reads CASSWQGSTDTQYF. CDR3 bases: TGTGCCAGCAGCTGGCAAGGGAGCACAGATACGCAGTATTTT. The whole variable domain, remainder taken from reference TRBV11-2 and TRBJ2-3, is EAGVAQSPRYKIIEKRQSVAFWCNPISGHATLYWYQQILGQGPKLLIQFQNNGVVDDSQLPKDRFSAERLKGVDSTLKIQPAKLEDSAVYLCASSWQGSTDTQYFGPGTRLTVL.

This clonotype was recorded many times. This chain links TRBV5-1 with TRBJ2-1, with 8 positions matching TRBD1. The length of the CDR3 is 16 residues. CDR1 and CDR2 (germline): SGHRS, YFSETQ. V was pared by 2 bases and J by 4 bases, with 8 bases of the junction left unmatched. CDR3 sequence: CASSLGTGYWYNEQFF. The CDR3 DNA is TGCGCCAGCAGCTTAGGGACAGGCTATTGGTACAATGAGCAGTTCTTC.

The V call is TRBV20-1, the J call TRBJ2-7; 9 bases line up with TRBD2. The V segment lost 5 bases and the J segment 5 bases; nucleotides outside the gene matches: 7. The V gene's germline CDR1 is DFQATT and CDR2 SNEGSKA (reference sequence). The CDR3 spans 13 residues. As DNA, the CDR3 is TGCAGTGCTCTTAGCGGGGGAGGGGACGAGCAGTACTTC. Translating it yields CSALSGGGDEQYF.

The rearrangement links TRBV5-1 to TRBJ2-1, with TRBD2 as a possible D gene (6 bases). CDR3 length: 16 residues. Trimming cost V 4 bases and J 0 bases, with 14 bases left between them. CDR1 and CDR2 (germline): SGHRS, YFSETQ. CDR3 in DNA: TGCGCCAGCAGCGGGGGTAGCGGCGGCTCCTACAATGAGCAGTTCTTC. Translation: CASSGGSGGSYNEQFF.

This chain links TRBV7-9 with TRBJ1-5; no reliable D call. Trimming stripped 0 bases from V and 7 bases from J, with 13 bases between. CDR1 and CDR2 (germline): SEHNR, FQNEAQ (reference sequence). The CDR3 has 15 residues. This CDR3 is CASSLASVGDQPQHF. In nucleotides, the CDR3 is TGTGCCAGCAGCTTAGCCTCTGTGGGTGACCAGCCCCAGCATTTT.

This clonotype was observed a handful of times. The chain employs TRBV11-3 and TRBJ2-1, with TRBD2 matching 12 bases. Germline V gene lookup returns CDR1 SGHNT and CDR2 YENEEA. V shed 5 bases and J 7 bases; nucleotides not matched to a gene: 3. The CDR3 sequence is 14 residues long. In DNA, the CDR3 is TGTGCCAGCAGCCGACTAGCGGGAGCAAATGAGCAGTTCTTC. It encodes CASSRLAGANEQFF. The variable domain in full, with the rest retrieved from reference TRBV11-3 and TRBJ2-1, is EAGVVQSPRYKIIEKKQPVAFWCNPISGHNTLYWYLQNLGQGPELLIRYENEEAVDDSQLPKDRFSAERLKGVDSTLKIQPAELGDSAVYLCASSRLAGANEQFFGPGTRLTVL.

The V and J genes are TRBV3-1 and TRBJ2-1, with TRBD2 identical over 7 bases. Germline V gene sequence: CDR1 LGHDT, CDR2 YNNKEL (reference sequence). The CDR3 runs to 16 residues. V gave up 0 bases and J gave up 1 base; unmatched junction bases: 3. CDR3 region: CASSQDLSGSYNEQFF. CDR3 DNA sequence: TGTGCCAGCAGCCAAGATCTTAGCGGGTCCTACAATGAGCAGTTCTTC.

This clonotype came up a few times. V is TRBV12-3 or TRBV12-4 and J is TRBJ2-2; TRBD2 might be the D (5 bases). The CDR3 runs to 14 residues. V was cut by 1 base and J by 5 bases, with 8 bases left in between. This chain's CDR3 is CASSLVSGTGELFF. The CDR3 DNA follows: TGTGCCAGCAGTTTAGTTTCGGGGACCGGGGAGCTGTTTTTT.